Listed below are T cell receptor beta chains from one sample, sequenced in a study of radiation and T cells in renal cell carcinoma. Repertoires were generated with immunoSEQ multiplex PCR, while TCRdb's copy carries only in-frame clones and drops some. The repertoire holds over 85,000 clones, with 85% as singletons. The sample here was blood, taken from a patient whose treatment included radiotherapy and nephrectomy. These receptors originate from a man in his fifties or sixties with renal cell carcinoma. The CDR3 runs from the conserved cysteine through the conserved F or W. The order of the fields is clone size, D gene, J gene, V gene, CDR3 DNA, CDR3 protein. The D gene is left open where the match is weak. Clone size is stated in some rows and not others, as once, few, many or a class when expanded.

-,TRBD1,TRBJ1-5,TRBV6-6,TGTGCCAGCAGTTATTCGGGGACAGGGTTTGCGCCCCAGCATTTT,CASSYSGTGFAPQHF
few,-,TRBJ2-6,TRBV28,TGTGCCAGCAGCCCAACAGTGCATTCCTGGGGGGTGAGTGGGGCCAACGTCCTGACTTTC,CASSPTVHSWGVSGANVLTF
-,-,TRBJ1-2,TRBV19,TGTGCCAGTAGAAGGAGTGGCTACACCTTC,CASRRSGYTF
few,TRBD1,TRBJ1-1,TRBV7-9,TGTGCCAGCAGCTTAGAGCACAGGGGGGCCGGTGCTTTCTTT,CASSLEHRGAGAFF
-,-,TRBJ1-2,TRBV28,TGTGCCAGCAGTCCGCGCTATGGCTACACCTTC,CASSPRYGYTF
few,TRBD2,TRBJ2-7,TRBV7-9,TGTGCCAGCAGCTCCTTCGTGGGACTAGAGAGCTCCTACGAGCAGTACTTC,CASSSFVGLESSYEQYF
-,-,TRBJ2-2,TRBV6-4,TGTGCCAGCAGTGACCCGGCCGGGGAGCTGTTTTTT,CASSDPAGELFF
once,-,TRBJ1-3,TRBV11-2,TGTGCCAGCAGGGAACAGGGAAACACCATATATTTT,CASREQGNTIYF
-,-,TRBJ1-5,TRBV6-5,TGTGCCAGCAGTTACGACGGAAATAGCAATCAGCCCCAGCATTTT,CASSYDGNSNQPQHF
-,TRBD1,TRBJ2-5,TRBV19,TGTGCCAGTAGTTCTAGGGGGCAGGGAGAGACCCAGTACTTC,CASSSRGQGETQYF
-,-,TRBJ2-3,TRBV27,TGTGCCAGCACCGTGTCCTGGGCAGCCACCAGCACAGATACGCAGTATTTT,CASTVSWAATSTDTQYF
-,-,TRBJ2-2,TRBV6-5,TGTGCCAGCAGTATCCCCGGAACGCCCGGGGAGCTGTTTTTT,CASSIPGTPGELFF
-,TRBD2,TRBJ2-3,TRBV19,TGTGCCAGTTCTCTAGCGGGAGAGGCAGATACGCAGTATTTT,CASSLAGEADTQYF
-,-,TRBJ2-1,TRBV11-3,TGTGCCAGCAGCAGAACGGGACTGGACAATGAGCAGTTCTTC,CASSRTGLDNEQFF
-,-,TRBJ2-7,TRBV5-1,TGCGCCAGCAGTCTTCAGACTCGCTACGAGCAGTACTTC,CASSLQTRYEQYF
-,-,TRBJ2-1,TRBV19,TGTGCCAGTAGTATAGGTTTGAACGGGAACAATGAGCAGTTCTTC,CASSIGLNGNNEQFF
-,TRBD1,TRBJ2-1,TRBV5-1,TGCGCCAGCACCCTCGGGACAGGGGATGAGCAGTTCTTC,CASTLGTGDEQFF
-,-,TRBJ2-7,TRBV7-8,TGTGCCAGCAGCTCGATCCGGAGATACGAGCAGTACTTC,CASSSIRRYEQYF
once,TRBD1,TRBJ2-7,TRBV19,TGTGCCAGTAGTACAGACAGGGGCCCTGGCGAGCAGTACTTC,CASSTDRGPGEQYF
medium-sized,-,TRBJ1-1,TRBV7-9,TGTGCCACCGGGACTAAAATGGGGACTGAAGCTTTCTTT,CATGTKMGTEAFF
once,-,TRBJ2-2,TRBV29-1,TGCAGCGTTCCCCTCCAGGGGAGCACCGGGGAGCTGTTTTTT,CSVPLQGSTGELFF
-,-,TRBJ1-2,TRBV12-5,TGTGCTAGTGGTTTTGCGGGGGGCGAAGGCTACACCTTC,CASGFAGGEGYTF
-,-,TRBJ2-7,TRBV6-5,TGTGCCAGCATAGGGGGGGGGAACGAGCAGTACTTC,CASIGGGNEQYF
-,-,TRBJ1-2,TRBV4-1,TGCGCCAGCAGCCAAGTAACCCAGGGGCTGTATGGCTACACCTTC,CASSQVTQGLYGYTF
-,-,TRBJ1-6,TRBV23-1,TGCGCCAGCAGTCACCCGGCCGCTTCTAGCTCCTATAATTCACCCCTCCACTTT,CASSHPAASSSYNSPLHF
-,-,TRBJ1-2,TRBV30,TGTGCCTGGAGTACAGGGCCCCATGGCTACACCTTC,CAWSTGPHGYTF
-,-,TRBJ2-3,TRBV25-1,TGTGCCAGCAGTGACGAGATAAGCACAGATACGCAGTATTTT,CASSDEISTDTQYF
-,TRBD2,TRBJ2-7,TRBV27,TGTGCCAGCAGTCTTACTAGCGTACACTCCTACGAGCAGTACTTC,CASSLTSVHSYEQYF
-,-,TRBJ2-3,TRBV10-1,TGCGCCAGCAGCGACAGTGGGGGAGATACGCAGTATTTT,CASSDSGGDTQYF
-,-,TRBJ2-7,TRBV10-2,TGCGCCAGCAGTGAGTCGGGGGAGCAGTACTTC,CASSESGEQYF
-,TRBD2,TRBJ2-5,TRBV4-1,TGCGCCAGCAGCCAAGAACAGCGGGGGGGGGAGACCCAGTACTTC,CASSQEQRGGETQYF
-,TRBD1,TRBJ1-6,TRBV19,TGTGCCAGCACCCGGGACAGGGATAATTCACCCCTCCACTTT,CASTRDRDNSPLHF
-,TRBD1,TRBJ2-7,TRBV5-1,TGCGCCAGCAGCTCCTTGGGGGGACAGGGTGCGCAGTACTTC,CASSSLGGQGAQYF
-,-,TRBJ2-7,TRBV7-2,TGTGCCAGCAGCCCCCAAGGGATCTACGAGCAGTACTTC,CASSPQGIYEQYF
-,-,TRBJ2-7,TRBV30,TGTGCCTGGAGTTCCCTTACCTACGAGCAGTACTTC,CAWSSLTYEQYF
once,-,TRBJ2-5,TRBV7-9,TGTGCCAGCAGCTTACGTTTGACAGTTGAGACCCAGTACTTC,CASSLRLTVETQYF
-,-,TRBJ2-1,TRBV30,TGTGCCTGGAGTGGGAACAATGAGCAGTTCTTC,CAWSGNNEQFF
-,-,TRBJ1-1,TRBV5-1,TGCGCCAGCAACGGTGGGGCTGCGTTTGACACTGAAGCTTTCTTT,CASNGGAAFDTEAFF
-,-,TRBJ1-2,TRBV5-1,TGCGCCAGCAGCTTGTTAGATGGGAGCTATGGCTACACCTTC,CASSLLDGSYGYTF
-,-,TRBJ2-7,TRBV5-8,TGTGCCAGCAGCCCTGGGACTCTCGAGTATTCGGGCGAGCAGTACTTC,CASSPGTLEYSGEQYF